A selection of T cell receptor beta chains follows, all from one sample in a study of post-analysis software for immune sequencing data. TCRdb reprocessed the PCR reads with MiXCR, giving one entry per CDR3 protein. The sample holds around 440,000 distinct CDR3 sequences; around 40% are singletons and the top ten take 9% to 14%. The material sequenced was blood. The receptors were sampled from a girl aged 10 to 17 with multiple sclerosis. Both conserved end residues are part of each CDR3. Fields, in order: D gene, J gene, V gene, clone size, CDR3 length, CDR3 protein, CDR3 DNA. A D gene is named only where the DNA matches it firmly. Clone size appears in some rows only: once, few, many, or a class for an expanded clone.

TRBD2	TRBJ2-1	TRBV29-1	.	14	CSVVGTSGRNEQFF	TGCAGCGTTGTTGGGACTAGCGGGAGGAATGAGCAGTTCTTC
.	TRBJ2-7	TRBV7-2	many	11	CASSSLYEQYF	TGTGCCAGCAGTTCCCTCTACGAGCAGTACTTC
.	TRBJ2-3	TRBV20-1	few	15	CSATNTQGNPDTQYF	TGCAGTGCCACCAACACCCAGGGGAACCCAGATACGCAGTATTTT
TRBD2	TRBJ2-3	TRBV20-1	.	15	CSAYGTSASTDTQYF	TGCAGTGCCTACGGGACTAGCGCTAGCACAGATACGCAGTATTTT
TRBD1	TRBJ2-3	TRBV27	few	15	CASTPQGAGTDTQYF	TGTGCCAGCACCCCTCAGGGGGCAGGGACAGATACGCAGTATTTT
TRBD2	TRBJ2-1	TRBV20-1	few	15	CSADPGTSDRNEQFF	TGCAGTGCCGACCCCGGGACTAGCGATCGCAATGAGCAGTTCTTC
TRBD2	TRBJ2-3	TRBV10-3	few	17	CATREPGLAGEADTQYF	TGTGCCACCAGAGAGCCGGGACTAGCGGGAGAGGCAGATACGCAGTATTTT
.	TRBJ2-6	TRBV19	.	13	CASRGAGANVLTF	TGTGCCAGCAGGGGTGCTGGGGCCAACGTCCTGACTTTC
.	TRBJ2-7	TRBV7-2	.	13	CASSGNTGLEQYF	TGTGCCAGCAGCGGAAATACAGGGCTCGAGCAGTACTTC
TRBD2	TRBJ2-7	TRBV5-1	.	15	CASSPSAGSSYEQYF	TGCGCCAGCAGCCCGTCAGCGGGGAGCTCCTACGAGCAGTACTTC
.	TRBJ2-1	TRBV9	many	13	CASSVGSYNEQFF	TGTGCCAGCAGCGTAGGTTCCTACAATGAGCAGTTCTTC
.	TRBJ1-1	TRBV7-9	once	15	CASSLGAGGVGEAFF	TGTGCCAGCAGCTTAGGGGCCGGGGGCGTGGGTGAAGCTTTCTTT
TRBD1	TRBJ2-7	TRBV20-1	few	13	CSATDRGAYEQYF	TGCAGTGCCACTGACAGGGGCGCCTACGAGCAGTACTTC
.	TRBJ2-5	TRBV28	once	15	CASSFPTGLGETQYF	TGTGCCAGCAGTTTCCCCACCGGTTTGGGAGAGACCCAGTACTTC
TRBD2	TRBJ2-1	TRBV19	.	16	CASSITGTSSYNEQFF	TGTGCCAGTAGTATCACAGGGACTAGCAGCTACAATGAGCAGTTCTTC
.	TRBJ2-1	TRBV7-9	few	16	CASSLDRGQGLSEQFF	TGTGCCAGCAGCTTAGACCGGGGGCAGGGGCTTAGTGAGCAGTTCTTC
TRBD1	TRBJ2-7	TRBV5-1	.	14	CASSTGQGPSEQYF	TGCGCCAGCAGCACGGGACAGGGCCCAAGCGAGCAGTACTTC
TRBD1	TRBJ2-5	TRBV5-1	.	18	CASSLLGQGNSQRETQYF	TGCGCCAGCAGCTTGCTGGGACAGGGTAACTCTCAAAGGGAGACCCAGTACTTC
.	TRBJ2-1	TRBV24-1	.	14	CATSDSSSYNEQFF	TGTGCCACCAGTGATTCGTCCAGCTACAATGAGCAGTTCTTC
.	TRBJ2-1	TRBV19	.	17	CASSRLFGGGPDNEQFF	TGTGCCAGTAGTAGACTCTTCGGAGGGGGACCTGACAATGAGCAGTTCTTC
.	TRBJ2-5	TRBV3-1	few	14	CASSQEPGEETQYF	TGTGCCAGCAGCCAAGAGCCAGGAGAAGAGACCCAGTACTTC
TRBD1	TRBJ2-7	TRBV28	.	16	CASKSVKGGQGGEQYF	TGTGCCAGCAAATCGGTTAAGGGAGGACAGGGAGGCGAGCAGTACTTC